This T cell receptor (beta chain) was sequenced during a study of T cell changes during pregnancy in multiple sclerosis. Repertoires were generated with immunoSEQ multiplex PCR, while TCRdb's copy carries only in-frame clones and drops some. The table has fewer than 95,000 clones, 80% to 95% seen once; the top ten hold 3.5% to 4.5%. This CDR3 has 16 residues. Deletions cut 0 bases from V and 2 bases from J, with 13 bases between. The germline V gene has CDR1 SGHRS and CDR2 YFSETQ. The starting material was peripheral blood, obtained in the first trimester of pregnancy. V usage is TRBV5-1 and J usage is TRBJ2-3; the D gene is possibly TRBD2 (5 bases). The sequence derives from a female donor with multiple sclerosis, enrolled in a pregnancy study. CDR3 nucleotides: TGCGCCAGCAGCTTGGGGGTGGGAGACTACACAGATACGCAGTATTTT. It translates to CASSLGVGDYTDTQYF.